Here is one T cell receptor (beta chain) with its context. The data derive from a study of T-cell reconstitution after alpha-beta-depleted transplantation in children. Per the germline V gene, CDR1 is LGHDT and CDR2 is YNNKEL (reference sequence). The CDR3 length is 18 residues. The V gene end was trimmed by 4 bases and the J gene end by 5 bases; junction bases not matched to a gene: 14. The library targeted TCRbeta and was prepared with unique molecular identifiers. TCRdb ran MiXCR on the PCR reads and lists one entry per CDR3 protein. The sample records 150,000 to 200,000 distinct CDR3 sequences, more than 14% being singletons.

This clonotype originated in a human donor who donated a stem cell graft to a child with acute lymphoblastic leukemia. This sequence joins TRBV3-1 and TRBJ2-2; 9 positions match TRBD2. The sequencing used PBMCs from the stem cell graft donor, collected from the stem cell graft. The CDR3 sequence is CASSPPEGISGRTGELFF. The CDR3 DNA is TGTGCCAGCAGCCCCCCAGAGGGTATCAGCGGGAGGACCGGGGAGCTGTTTTTT.